Below, 25 T cell receptor beta chains from the same sample are listed, as sequenced in a study of blood T cells in healthy people across ages. Next came a second PCR, run for about 6 to 12 cycles, which used a sample-barcoded 5' primer along with a J-beta primer mix. In TCRdb, the 5' RACE reads were re-called with MiXCR into one record per CDR3 protein. The repertoire holds about 1.5 million distinct CDR3 sequences, under 55% seen once, with approximately 4% in the top ten. The specimen sequenced was blood. The origin of the receptors is a young woman in good health.

This clonotype occurred a few times. The rearrangement joins TRBV3-1 to TRBJ2-7; D ambiguous. CDR3 length equals 15 residues. V lost 5 bases, J lost 7 bases, and 21 bases lay in between. Germline lookup yields CDR1 LGHDT and CDR2 YNNKEL (reference sequence). Here the CDR3 reads CASSFQDGRSGEQYF. The CDR3 nucleotides are TGTGCCAGCAGCTTTCAAGATGGTAGATCTGGGGAGCAGTACTTC.

This chain joins TRBV13 and TRBJ1-2; D is ambiguous. Looked up from germline, CDR1 is PRHDT and CDR2 is FYEKMQ (reference sequence). The CDR3 spans 19 residues. The V end lost 0 bases, the J end lost 2 bases, and 22 bases lay between the germline ends. CDR3 nucleotide sequence: TGTGCCAGCAGCTTAGGAAGATATTTTCCGCCAAGGGAGAACTATGGCTACACCTTC. Its translation is CASSLGRYFPPRENYGYTF.

This clonotype was recorded only once. Here the CDR3 DNA reads TGTGCCAGCAGCCGGACTAGCGGGAGTATCTCCTACAATGAGCAGTTCTTC. Its protein is CASSRTSGSISYNEQFF. The V call is TRBV5-4, the J call TRBJ2-1; 13 bases are shared with TRBD2. V dropped 4 bases and J dropped 0; count of bases not matched to a gene: 4. The germline V gene encodes CDR1 SGHNT and CDR2 YYREEE (reference sequence). The CDR3 sequence is 17 residues long.

V and J are TRBV11-2 and TRBJ2-3; D call uncertain. This CDR3 spans 15 amino acids. The germline gives CDR1 SGHAT, CDR2 FQNNGV. The germline V and J ends were trimmed by 1 base and 0 bases, with 8 bases remaining between them. This CDR3 is CASSLAAASTDTQYF. Here the CDR3 DNA reads TGTGCCAGCAGCTTAGCGGCAGCTAGCACAGATACGCAGTATTTT. Drawing the rest from reference TRBV11-2 and TRBJ2-3, the complete variable domain is EAGVAQSPRYKIIEKRQSVAFWCNPISGHATLYWYQQILGQGPKLLIQFQNNGVVDDSQLPKDRFSAERLKGVDSTLKIQPAKLEDSAVYLCASSLAAASTDTQYFGPGTRLTVL.

V and J are TRBV4-3 and TRBJ2-7, with D maybe TRBD1 (6 bases). The CDR3 is made up of 17 amino acids. Germline values: CDR1 LGHNA, CDR2 YSLEER. V shed 1 base and J shed 1 base, with 17 bases lying between them. Here the CDR3 reads CASSQVGSTGSSYEQYF. CDR3 DNA: TGCGCCAGCAGCCAAGTCGGCTCAACAGGGTCATCCTACGAGCAGTACTTC.

The V gene is TRBV5-6, the J gene TRBJ2-1; D may be TRBD1 or TRBD2 (6 bases each). This CDR3 is 16 amino acids long. Trimming removed 1 base at V and 3 bases at J, with 14 bases between. In germline, CDR1 is SGHDT, CDR2 YYEEEE. CDR3 residues: CASSLSTGGSYNEQFF. The CDR3 region has the DNA TGTGCCAGCAGCTTGTCCACCGGGGGCAGCTACAATGAGCAGTTCTTC. Drawing the rest from reference TRBV5-6 and TRBJ2-1, the complete variable domain is DAGVTQSPTHLIKTRGQQVTLRCSPKSGHDTVSWYQQALGQGPQFIFQYYEEEERQRGNFPDRFSGHQFPNYSSELNVNALLLGDSALYLCASSLSTGGSYNEQFFGPGTRLTVL.

The V gene is TRBV7-9, the J gene TRBJ1-1; D is undetermined. Germline loops: CDR1 SEHNR, CDR2 FQNEAQ (reference sequence). V shed 5 bases and J shed 5 bases, with 12 bases lying between them. The CDR3 sequence is 13 residues long. The CDR3 reads CASSAYTKTEAFF. The CDR3 bases are TGTGCCAGCAGCGCCTATACGAAGACTGAAGCTTTCTTT.

Regarding this clonotype: The germline gene is not matched at one end of the junction; a read error may be the cause. In DNA, the CDR3 is TGTGCCAGCAGTGAGCGCTGGGGGAATTCACCCCCCCACTTT. Translating gives CASSERWGNSPPHF. The chain uses TRBV2 and TRBJ1-6; D possibly corresponds to TRBD1 (5 bases). The V gene's germline CDR1 is SNHLY and CDR2 FYNNEI. The CDR3 spans 14 residues.

The V and J genes are TRBV20-1 and TRBJ1-6; D unclear. There are 12 residues in the CDR3. V lost 3 bases and J lost 9, with 9 bases in between. CDR1 is DFQATT, CDR2 SNEGSKA, per germline (reference sequence). The CDR3 DNA follows: TGCAGTGCTAGGGTCGCGGGTTCACCCCTCCACTTT. Its translation: CSARVAGSPLHF.

The chain couples TRBV6-5 to TRBJ2-2; perhaps TRBD2 as D (5 bases). The CDR3 is 14 residues long. V was trimmed by 6 bases and J by 1 base, leaving 9 bases between them. Germline V lookup: CDR1 MNHEY, CDR2 SVGAGI. For the CDR3, the DNA is TGTGCCAGCAGGTGGACTGTGAACACCGGGGAGCTGTTTTTT. Protein product: CASRWTVNTGELFF.

The genes are TRBV6-1 and TRBJ1-6, with D uncertain. Trimming removed 1 base at V and 6 bases at J, with 16 bases between. The CDR3 totals 17 residues. CDR1 is MNHNS and CDR2 is SASEGT in the germline V gene. This CDR3 is CASSEEGGWASNSPLHF. CDR3 DNA sequence: TGTGCCAGCAGTGAAGAAGGCGGCTGGGCCTCTAATTCACCCCTCCACTTT.

The chain couples TRBV4-3 to TRBJ2-3; 7 bases fit TRBD2. Germline V lookup: CDR1 LGHNA, CDR2 YSLEER. Losses at the gene ends were 3 bases for V and 2 bases for J; bases not matched to a gene: 8. There are 16 residues in the CDR3. CDR3 in amino acids: CASSHDGDYSTDTQYF. For the CDR3, the DNA is TGCGCCAGCAGCCACGATGGGGACTATTCCACAGATACGCAGTATTTT.

The V gene is TRBV27, the J gene TRBJ2-7, with TRBD2 matching over 8 bases. The assigned J gene may be wrong: the sequence end matches TRBJ2-5 better. This CDR3 has 17 amino acids. The germline V gene encodes CDR1 MNHEY and CDR2 SMNVEV (reference sequence). CDR3 nucleotide sequence: TGTGCCAGCAGTTTAAAAAAGGCTAGCGGGCTAATAGAGACCCAGTACTTC. Its protein product is CASSLKKASGLIETQYF.

The sample holds a few counts of this clonotype. This sequence joins TRBV2 and TRBJ2-1; tentative D call: TRBD2 (5 bases). The DNA end favors TRBJ2-7, so the J call may be wrong. The CDR3 covers 13 residues. CDR1 and CDR2 from the germline V gene are SNHLY and FYNNEI. The CDR3 DNA is TGTGCCAGCAGTGCAGTGGGAGACAATGAGCAGTACTTC. Its protein is CASSAVGDNEQYF.

This sequence joins TRBV2 and TRBJ1-1; D is uncertain. V gave up 10 bases and J gave up 4 bases, with 13 bases separating them. Germline loops: CDR1 SNHLY, CDR2 FYNNEI. The CDR3 consists of 12 residues. CDR3 region: CATGLWGTEAFF. The CDR3 DNA reads as TGTGCCACAGGACTGTGGGGCACTGAAGCTTTCTTT.

This clonotype showed up just a few times. This chain connects TRBV7-2 to TRBJ2-4; unclear D gene. This CDR3 is 16 amino acids long. Trimming took off 2 bases at V and 2 bases at J, with 13 bases between the two ends. The germline V gene has CDR1 SGHTA and CDR2 FQGNSA. CDR3 DNA: TGTGCCAGCAGCTTACTTCCAGTCTTCCCCAAAAACATTCAGTACTTC. Translation gives CASSLLPVFPKNIQYF.

The CDR3 is CASSIAGADNEQFF. CDR3 DNA: TGTGCCAGCAGCATAGCGGGAGCCGACAATGAGCAGTTCTTC. The chain recombines TRBV27 with TRBJ2-1, with 9 bases matching TRBD2. This CDR3 region has 14 residues. In germline, CDR1 is MNHEY, CDR2 SMNVEV (reference sequence). J gave up 5 bases and V 6 bases, and 5 bases lay outside the gene matches.

This clonotype has more than one count but fewer than ten. V usage is TRBV4-1 and J usage is TRBJ2-1; unclear D gene. Trimming took off 1 base at V and 2 bases at J, with 0 bases between the two ends. CDR3 length equals 12 residues. Germline V CDR1 and CDR2: MGHRA, YSYEKL. Written as DNA, the CDR3 is TGCGCCAGCAGCCAAGCCTACAATGAGCAGTTCTTC. It codes for CASSQAYNEQFF.

The J gene is TRBJ1-5, the V gene TRBV4-2; D may be TRBD1 (5 bases). The length of the CDR3 is 16 residues. V lost 5 bases and J 1 base, leaving 15 bases between the germline ends. Germline CDR1 and CDR2: LGHNA and YNFKEQ. CDR3 in DNA: TGTGCCAGCAGCACGATGACGGCAGGGAGCAATCAGCCCCAGCATTTT. It codes for CASSTMTAGSNQPQHF.

The V call is TRBV9, the J call TRBJ2-1; 10 nucleotides line up with TRBD2. The J segment lost 0 bases and the V segment lost 2 bases, leaving 5 bases of the junction unmatched. CDR1 is SGDLS, CDR2 YYNGEE, per germline. The CDR3 is made up of 17 amino acids. The CDR3 nucleotides read TGTGCCAGCAGCGTTGCTAGCGGGGGAAGCTCCTACAATGAGCAGTTCTTC. Its protein product is CASSVASGGSSYNEQFF. Supplemented by reference TRBV9 and TRBJ2-1, the full variable domain reads DSGVTQTPKHLITATGQRVTLRCSPRSGDLSVYWYQQSLDQGLQFLIQYYNGEERAKGNILERFSAQQFPDLHSELNLSSLELGDSALYFCASSVASGGSSYNEQFFGPGTRLTVL.

This clonotype occurred a few times. The chain is built from TRBV21-1 and TRBJ2-5. TRBV21-1 is assigned pseudogene status. The length of the CDR3 is 12 residues. The chain's CDR3 is CAKWKGKETQYF. In nucleotides, the CDR3 is TGTGCCAAATGGAAAGGCAAAGAGACCCAGTACTTC.

The chain employs TRBV20-1 and TRBJ2-2; no definite D call. Germline V gives CDR1 DFQATT, CDR2 SNEGSKA (reference sequence). Trimming stripped 3 bases from V and 1 base from J, with 18 bases between. The CDR3 extends over 17 amino acids. The CDR3 coding sequence is TGCAGTGCTAGTGTCCAGGCCGACGTCTGGAACACCGGGGAGCTGTTTTTT. Translation: CSASVQADVWNTGELFF.

This clonotype occurred a few times. The V call is TRBV25-1, the J call TRBJ2-1; 7 positions agree with TRBD1. This CDR3 is built from 15 residues. V shed 6 bases and J 5 bases; nucleotides not matched to a gene: 10. Germline values: CDR1 MGHDK, CDR2 SYGVNS. This CDR3 is CASRKGQWGNNEQFF. The CDR3 DNA follows: TGTGCCAGCAGAAAGGGACAGTGGGGGAACAATGAGCAGTTCTTC.

This clonotype has only a few counts. The J gene is TRBJ2-3, the V gene TRBV5-1; 9 bases map to TRBD2. The CDR3 contains 17 residues. V was pared by 0 bases and J by 2 bases, with 7 bases of the junction left unmatched. Per the germline V gene, CDR1 is SGHRS and CDR2 is YFSETQ. The CDR3 DNA is TGCGCCAGCAGCTTGGGGGTAGCGGGAGTGGTCACAGATACGCAGTATTTT. It encodes CASSLGVAGVVTDTQYF.

This clonotype turned up a few times. The V and J genes are TRBV4-1 and TRBJ1-5; D call uncertain. Germline loops: CDR1 MGHRA, CDR2 YSYEKL. The CDR3 has 16 amino acids. Trimming left V 3 bases short and J 2 bases short, with 14 bases between. The CDR3 spells CASSHANGGGNQPQHF. Written as DNA, the CDR3 is TGCGCCAGCAGCCACGCGAACGGAGGAGGCAATCAGCCCCAGCATTTT.